This TCR beta chain was sequenced for a study of blood T cells in healthy people across ages. Findings of the study overall: Estimates of total diversity, which came from one million sequenced T cells, were considered to be underestimates.

With a J-beta primer mix and a sample-barcoded 5' primer, a second PCR ran about 6 to 11 cycles. TCRdb itself ran the 5' RACE reads through MiXCR, one entry per CDR3 protein. This sample has around 400,000 distinct CDR3 sequences, with approximately 52% found just once. This clonotype was observed a few times. Its antigen is not known. The CDR3 totals 11 residues. V was cut by 0 bases and J by 10 bases, with 4 bases left in between. Germline V gene data show CDR1 as MDHEN and CDR2 as SYDVKM. Source material: blood. The clonotype was recovered from a man in his 60s in good health. The chain has TRBV28 and TRBJ2-1; D gene uncertain. The chain's CDR3 is CASSLWEEQFF. The CDR3 DNA reads TGTGCCAGCAGTTTATGGGAGGAGCAGTTCTTC.